A single sample gave rise to the 32 T cell receptor beta chains below, sequenced in a study of blood T cell repertoires in COVID-19. Only in-frame clones appear in the TCRdb table, and some are missing; sequencing was by immunoSEQ multiplex PCR. The data show about 340,000 clones, with 85% to 90% seen just once and about 7.3% held by the top ten. The sample comprised peripheral blood. These receptor sequences come from a woman aged 70-85 years with COVID-19, enrolled during active disease.

The V and J genes are TRBV12-3 or TRBV12-4 and TRBJ2-1; D might be TRBD2 (5 bases). The CDR3 is made up of 13 amino acids. Trimming pared 6 bases from V and 8 bases from J, leaving 14 bases between. The CDR3 DNA reads TGTGCCAGCAGCAAACGGACTGGGCATGAGCAGTTCTTC. This encodes CASSKRTGHEQFF.

This chain joins TRBV19 and TRBJ1-6; D perhaps matches TRBD1 (5 bases). Germline V gene lookup returns CDR1 LNHDA and CDR2 SQIVND (reference sequence). The V and J ends lost 7 bases and 6 bases respectively, with 16 bases between them. The CDR3 sequence is 15 residues long. CDR3 in DNA: TGTGCCAGTACCCGGGGGGAGGGCTCTAATTCACCCCTCCACTTT. It specifies CASTRGEGSNSPLHF.

This chain uses TRBV3-1 (or the pseudogene TRBV3-2) with TRBJ1-1; D uncertain. CDR1 LGHDT and CDR2 YNNKEL come from the germline V gene (reference sequence). This CDR3 contains 14 residues. V was clipped by 4 bases and J by 1 base, with 10 bases between them. As DNA, the CDR3 is TGTGCCAGCAGCCCCCGGTCAGGGAACACTGAAGCTTTCTTT. This sequence encodes CASSPRSGNTEAFF.

V and J are TRBV5-1 and TRBJ2-2; TRBD2 matches at 7 bases. V lost 0 bases and J lost 5; bases outside the gene matches: 7. Germline lookup yields CDR1 SGHRS and CDR2 YFSETQ. This CDR3 comprises 16 residues. In nucleotides, the CDR3 is TGCGCCAGCAGCTTGGCCGGCGGGGGAGGAACCGGGGAGCTGTTTTTT. As protein: CASSLAGGGGTGELFF. Variable domain in full (rest from reference TRBV5-1 and TRBJ2-2): KAGVTQTPRYLIKTRGQQVTLSCSPISGHRSVSWYQQTPGQGLQFLFEYFSETQRNKGNFPGRFSGRQFSNSRSEMNVSTLELGDSALYLCASSLAGGGGTGELFFGEGSRLTVL.

V usage is TRBV5-1 and J usage is TRBJ2-1; 7 nucleotides agree with TRBD2. The CDR3 is made up of 15 amino acids. J was trimmed by 1 base and V by 5 bases; bases with no gene match: 6. Germline V gives CDR1 SGHRS, CDR2 YFSETQ. CDR3 nucleotides: TGCGCCAGCAGAGGAGCGGGAACGTCCTACAATGAGCAGTTCTTC. Protein sequence: CASRGAGTSYNEQFF. The whole variable domain, remainder taken from reference TRBV5-1 and TRBJ2-1, is KAGVTQTPRYLIKTRGQQVTLSCSPISGHRSVSWYQQTPGQGLQFLFEYFSETQRNKGNFPGRFSGRQFSNSRSEMNVSTLELGDSALYLCASRGAGTSYNEQFFGPGTRLTVL.

The chain joins TRBV6-1 to TRBJ1-2; TRBD1 matches 7 bases. The germline V gene encodes CDR1 MNHNS and CDR2 SASEGT. The CDR3 is 13 residues long. After removal of 2 bases from V and 7 bases from J, the junction contained 4 bases not matched to a gene. Written as DNA, the CDR3 is TGTGCCAGCAGTGAATCGACAGGGTTTGGCTACACCTTC. Translated: CASSESTGFGYTF.

This chain uses TRBV6-2 or TRBV6-3 with TRBJ2-5; 9 bases agree with TRBD2. Germline V gives CDR1 MNHEY, CDR2 SVGEGT. The CDR3 totals 15 residues. The ends lost 3 bases at V and 4 bases at J; junction bases unmatched: 6. CDR3 region: CASSYRGLAPETQYF. The CDR3 DNA sequence: TGTGCCAGCAGTTATAGGGGACTAGCTCCAGAGACCCAGTACTTC.

The gene calls are TRBV24-1 and TRBJ2-3; no definite D call. The germline gives CDR1 KGHDR, CDR2 SFDVKD. V shed 5 bases and J shed 3 bases, with 11 bases lying between them. CDR3 length: 14 residues. CDR3 bases: TGTGCCACCAGTGGGAACAGCTTTACAGATACGCAGTATTTT. Its translation is CATSGNSFTDTQYF.

The chain uses TRBV4-2 and TRBJ2-1; possible D gene TRBD1, 6 bases. This CDR3 is built from 16 residues. Trimming cost V 3 bases and J 3 bases, with 15 bases left between them. From germline, CDR1 is LGHNA and CDR2 YNFKEQ. CDR3 sequence reads: CASSHKTGSVYNEQFF. In DNA, the CDR3 is TGTGCCAGCAGCCACAAAACAGGGTCGGTCTACAATGAGCAGTTCTTC.

The chain joins TRBV29-1 to TRBJ1-2; 9 nucleotides agree with TRBD1. This CDR3 comprises 12 residues. J was trimmed by 6 bases and V by 7 bases; bases with no gene match: 6. Germline V gene sequence: CDR1 SQVTM, CDR2 ANQGSEA. As DNA, the CDR3 is TGCAGCGGATGGGGACAGGGAAATGGCTACACCTTC. It codes for CSGWGQGNGYTF.

V is TRBV5-6 and J is TRBJ2-7, with a tentative D call TRBD1 (6 bases). The CDR3 runs to 15 residues. The germline gives CDR1 SGHDT, CDR2 YYEEEE. V was pared by 0 bases and J by 2 bases, with 12 bases between. The CDR3 protein is CASSLDAGVPYEQYF. The CDR3 coding sequence is TGTGCCAGCAGCTTGGACGCAGGGGTACCCTACGAGCAGTACTTC.

Regarding this clone: Other nucleotide sequences in the sample specify the same CDR3. The CDR3 loop is CASSSSGTGYQPQHF. In DNA form, the CDR3 reads TGTGCCAGTAGTTCATCCGGGACAGGGTATCAGCCCCAGCATTTT. The chain couples TRBV19 to TRBJ1-5, with 9 positions matching TRBD1. V was pared by 5 bases and J by 5 bases, with 7 bases of the junction left unmatched. Germline CDR1 reads LNHDA; CDR2 reads SQIVND (reference sequence). The CDR3 has 15 residues.

The CDR3 DNA reads as TGCGCCAGCAGCTCTACCGGGACAGAAACCAACTATGGCTACACCTTC. Translating it yields CASSSTGTETNYGYTF. V is TRBV5-1 and J is TRBJ1-2; TRBD1 agrees at 7 bases. The V and J ends lost 3 bases and 2 bases, in that order; junction bases with no gene match: 10. There are 16 residues in the CDR3. Germline V CDR1 and CDR2: SGHRS, YFSETQ.

The chain links TRBV19 to TRBJ2-3, with D tentatively TRBD2 (6 bases). CDR3 size: 17 residues. Germline V CDR1 and CDR2: LNHDA, SQIVND (reference sequence). Trimming cost V 4 bases and J 0 bases, with 17 bases left between them. This CDR3 is CASSTRDLSLSTDTQYF. The DNA of the CDR3 is TGTGCCAGTAGTACCCGGGACTTATCGTTGAGCACAGATACGCAGTATTTT.

The chain employs TRBV7-9 and TRBJ1-4; 9 positions agree with TRBD1. Germline V gene lookup returns CDR1 SEHNR and CDR2 FQNEAQ (reference sequence). V dropped 5 bases and J dropped 5; count of bases not matched to a gene: 9. The CDR3 runs 16 residues. The CDR3 region is CASSPLRDRVNEKLFF. Here the CDR3 DNA reads TGTGCCAGCAGCCCCCTTCGGGACAGGGTGAATGAAAAACTGTTTTTT. Full variable domain (rest looked up from reference TRBV7-9 and TRBJ1-4): DTGVSQNPRHKITKRGQNVTFRCDPISEHNRLYWYRQTLGQGPEFLTYFQNEAQLEKSRLLSDRFSAERPKGSFSTLEIQRTEQGDSAMYLCASSPLRDRVNEKLFFGSGTQLSVL.

In this sample, this clone turned up once. The genes are TRBV4-3 and TRBJ1-6, with D perhaps matching TRBD1 (6 bases). The germline V gene encodes CDR1 LGHNA and CDR2 YSLEER. This CDR3 region has 15 residues. V dropped 4 bases and J dropped 7 bases, with 14 bases sitting between them. The CDR3 is CASSPQGFANSPLHF. CDR3 nucleotide sequence: TGCGCCAGCAGCCCACAGGGCTTCGCCAATTCACCCCTCCACTTT.

The rearrangement links TRBV7-9 to TRBJ2-7; D is ambiguous. The CDR3 covers 14 residues. Germline V lookup: CDR1 SEHNR, CDR2 FQNEAQ (reference sequence). Trimming took 5 bases from V and 6 from J, leaving 17 bases between them. CDR3 protein: CASSPPIGESEQYF. The CDR3, as DNA: TGTGCCAGCAGCCCTCCCATTGGTGAGAGCGAGCAGTACTTC.

The chain joins TRBV24-1 to TRBJ2-2; D is possibly TRBD1 (6 bases). The CDR3 has 18 residues. Germline CDR1 reads KGHDR; CDR2 reads SFDVKD. V lost 4 bases, J lost 0 bases, and 17 bases lay in between. The CDR3 DNA reads as TGTGCCACCAGTGACCCATCGAGGGGGTCCTCGAACACCGGGGAGCTGTTTTTT. Amino acids: CATSDPSRGSSNTGELFF.

This sequence joins TRBV27 and TRBJ1-1, with D tentatively TRBD1 (6 bases). V lost 0 bases to trimming and J lost 4 bases, with 12 bases between them. The germline CDR1 and CDR2 sequences are MNHEY and SMNVEV (reference sequence). This CDR3 region has 15 residues. The CDR3 coding sequence is TGTGCCAGCAGTTTATCCACTCGGGGGGCCACTGAAGCTTTCTTT. Encoded protein: CASSLSTRGATEAFF.

This chain links TRBV5-1 with TRBJ1-6, with 7 bases identical to TRBD1. Germline-derived CDR1 and CDR2 are SGHRS and YFSETQ. Unmatched junction bases numbered 4, after V lost 2 bases and J lost 8 bases. This CDR3 region has 14 residues. CDR3 nucleotide sequence: TGCGCCAGCAGCTTTTCAGGGACAGATTCACCCCTCCACTTT. Its translation is CASSFSGTDSPLHF.

This chain links TRBV19 with TRBJ1-1, with D perhaps TRBD1 (6 bases). The germline V gene has CDR1 LNHDA and CDR2 SQIVND (reference sequence). The V gene lost 5 bases and the J gene lost 0 bases, with 16 bases spanning the gap. This CDR3 has 16 amino acids. DNA of the CDR3: TGTGCCAGTAGTCCCCCAAGACAGGCCCTGAACACTGAAGCTTTCTTT. Translated, it gives CASSPPRQALNTEAFF.

The CDR3 nucleotides read TGTGCCTGTCCGGGAGGGGTCGTCGACGAGCAGTACTTC. Protein sequence: CACPGGVVDEQYF. This chain connects TRBV30 to TRBJ2-7; the match to TRBD2 covers 8 bases. V trimming: 6 bases; J trimming: 5 bases; junction bases outside the gene matches: 9. Germline V gene data show CDR1 as GTSNPN and CDR2 as SVGIG (reference sequence). This CDR3 is 13 amino acids long.

The chain recombines TRBV9 with TRBJ2-5, with 8 nucleotides matching TRBD1. This CDR3 contains 16 residues. V lost 4 bases, J lost 4 bases, and 12 bases stayed unmatched. Germline CDR1 and CDR2: SGDLS and YYNGEE. In nucleotides, the CDR3 is TGTGCCAGCAGCAAACAGGGGGTGTCGGTTGGAGAGACCCAGTACTTC. Residues: CASSKQGVSVGETQYF.

This rearrangement joins TRBV19 to TRBJ2-3, with TRBD2 matching over 10 bases. From germline, CDR1 is LNHDA and CDR2 SQIVND (reference sequence). V was clipped by 0 bases and J by 3 bases; unmatched bases: 0. The CDR3 is 15 residues long. The CDR3 region is CASSIDSGGTDTQYF. In nucleotides, the CDR3 is TGTGCCAGTAGTATAGATAGCGGGGGGACAGATACGCAGTATTTT.

The chain employs TRBV4-2 and TRBJ1-6; 10 bases map to TRBD1. The CDR3 runs 17 residues. Trimming removed 0 bases from V and 4 bases from J; junction bases left unmatched: 3. Per the germline V gene, CDR1 is LGHNA and CDR2 is YNFKEQ. CDR3 protein: CASSQETGGGYNSPLHF. The CDR3 coding sequence is TGTGCCAGCAGCCAAGAGACAGGGGGCGGTTATAATTCACCCCTCCACTTT.

As regards this clone: The same CDR3 can be traced to other DNA sequences in this sample. V gene TRBV12-3 or TRBV12-4 combines with J gene TRBJ1-2; D unclear. Deletions cut 3 bases from V and 4 bases from J, with 9 bases between. CDR3 length equals 13 residues. For the CDR3, the DNA is TGTGCCAGCAGTTTGTCCGGGATCTATGGCTACACCTTC. Protein product: CASSLSGIYGYTF.

Only one count was recorded for this clone. CDR3 protein: CASSIVLADGEQYF. The CDR3 DNA reads as TGTGCCAGTAGTATAGTTCTAGCGGATGGGGAGCAGTACTTC. The chain employs TRBV19 and TRBJ2-7; 7 bases align to TRBD2. J lost 7 bases, V lost 1 base, and 7 bases had no gene match. Germline V lookup: CDR1 LNHDA, CDR2 SQIVND (reference sequence). This CDR3 region has 14 residues.

The CDR3 sequence: CASRREGGTGTDTQYF. In DNA form, the CDR3 reads TGTGCCAGCAGACGAGAGGGCGGGACGGGCACAGATACGCAGTATTTT. The rearrangement uses TRBV3-1 (or the pseudogene TRBV3-2) and TRBJ2-3; possibly TRBD2 for D (6 bases). Trimming shortened V by 6 bases and J by 1 base, and 17 bases separated the two germline ends. The CDR3 covers 16 residues. Germline V gives CDR1 LGHDT, CDR2 YNNKEL (reference sequence).

The rearrangement joins TRBV29-1 to TRBJ2-1, with TRBD1 matching 9 bases. The CDR3 length is 15 residues. J lost 5 bases, V lost 6 bases, and 11 bases had no gene match. CDR1 is SQVTM, CDR2 ANQGSEA, per germline. DNA for the CDR3: TGCAGCGTCTCCGACCGGACAGGGGCTGACAATGAGCAGTTCTTC. It yields the protein CSVSDRTGADNEQFF.

This chain uses TRBV7-3 with TRBJ2-2; the match to TRBD1 covers 8 bases. Germline CDR1 reads SGHTA; CDR2 reads FQGTGA. Trimming at V came to 0 bases and at J to 1 base, leaving 4 bases not matched to a gene. The length of the CDR3 is 17 residues. CDR3 in amino acids: CASSLTGQVRNTGELFF. CDR3 bases: TGTGCCAGCAGCTTAACGGGACAGGTTCGGAACACCGGGGAGCTGTTTTTT.

The rearrangement uses TRBV27 and TRBJ2-3, with 15 bases identical to TRBD2. The V and J ends lost 3 bases and 3 bases, in that order; junction bases with no gene match: 7. There are 18 residues in the CDR3. The V gene's germline CDR1 is MNHEY and CDR2 SMNVEV (reference sequence). The CDR3 nucleotides read TGTGCCAGCAGTTTCGAAGGACTAGCGGGGGGGCGGACAGATACGCAGTATTTT. Residues: CASSFEGLAGGRTDTQYF.

This chain links TRBV19 with TRBJ2-6, with D perhaps TRBD2 (5 bases). Germline assignment: CDR1 LNHDA and CDR2 SQIVND (reference sequence). V was shortened by 2 bases and J by 1 base, with 9 bases between the two germline ends. The CDR3 runs to 16 residues. The CDR3 loop reads CASSILWESGANVLTF. The CDR3 DNA reads TGTGCCAGTAGTATACTGTGGGAGTCTGGGGCCAACGTCCTGACTTTC.